This passage covers 19 T cell receptor beta chains from one sample sequenced in a study of CD8+CD57+ T cells in acquired aplastic anemia. According to the study, genomic DNA was the template for TCR beta VDJ and CDR3 profiling. One entry per CDR3 protein, called by TCRdb with MiXCR from the reads. The table lists fewer than 85,000 distinct CDR3 sequences, 60% to 75% of them singletons. For sequencing, patients were chosen who had shown expansion of CD8+CD57+ cells by flow cytometry. Sequencing was done on a sample of sorted CD4+, CD8+, or CD8+CD57+ T cells (not recorded which) from PBMCs. The receptor source for this set is a human donor with aplastic anemia.

Only a few counts were recorded for this clonotype. This rearrangement joins TRBV20-1 to TRBJ1-6, with D possibly being TRBD1 (5 bases). The CDR3 extends over 17 amino acids. The V end was cut by 5 bases, the J end by 0 bases, with 17 bases between. CDR1 DFQATT and CDR2 SNEGSKA come from the germline V gene (reference sequence). CDR3 amino acids: CSARQWGASSYNSPLHF. CDR3 sequence (DNA): TGCAGTGCTCGCCAGTGGGGCGCAAGCTCCTATAATTCACCCCTCCACTTT.

The V call is TRBV6-1, the J call TRBJ2-7; no clear D gene. The germline V and J ends were trimmed by 4 bases and 3 bases, with 10 bases remaining between them. The CDR3 extends over 13 amino acids. CDR1 is MNHNS, CDR2 SASEGT, per germline. This CDR3 is CASSAGGNYEQYF. DNA for the CDR3: TGTGCCAGCAGTGCCGGCGGAAACTACGAGCAGTACTTC.

The chain uses TRBV15 and TRBJ2-7; no definite D call. CDR3 length: 14 amino acids. Looked up from germline, CDR1 is LNHNV and CDR2 is YYDKDF (reference sequence). The V end lost 7 bases, the J end lost 4 bases, and 17 bases lay between the germline ends. In DNA, the CDR3 is TGTGCCACCAAGAGTACATGGTTCCCGTACGAGCAGTACTTC. Its protein product is CATKSTWFPYEQYF.

This chain uses TRBV2 with TRBJ2-7; 9 positions agree with TRBD1. CDR3 length: 14 amino acids. After removal of 5 bases from V and 3 bases from J, the junction contained 5 bases not matched to a gene. The germline V gene has CDR1 SNHLY and CDR2 FYNNEI. The CDR3 nucleotides read TGTGCCAGCAGTCGTGGACAGGGGAACTACGAGCAGTACTTC. This sequence encodes CASSRGQGNYEQYF.

This chain uses TRBV11-2 with TRBJ2-5, with TRBD2 identical over 13 bases. Germline CDR1 SGHAT, CDR2 FQNNGV. V was pared by 2 bases and J by 6 bases, with 9 bases of the junction left unmatched. CDR3 size: 17 residues. CDR3 protein: CASSLKTSGGPAKTQYF. The CDR3 coding sequence is TGTGCCAGCAGCTTAAAGACTAGCGGGGGGCCGGCGAAGACCCAGTACTTC.

This clonotype showed up just once. The genes are TRBV24-1 and TRBJ2-1, with 9 bases aligning to TRBD1. This CDR3 region has 16 residues. After removal of 2 bases from V and 8 bases from J, the junction contained 9 bases not matched to a gene. Germline loops: CDR1 KGHDR, CDR2 SFDVKD. Here the CDR3 DNA reads TGTGCCACCAGTGATTCCCGACAGGGGGTGCGGTATGAGCAGTTCTTC. The encoded protein is CATSDSRQGVRYEQFF.

In its sample, this clonotype was seen once. The rearrangement links TRBV15 to TRBJ2-6; D is undetermined. Trimming took off 1 base at V and 4 bases at J, with 5 bases between the two ends. CDR1 and CDR2 (germline): LNHNV, YYDKDF (reference sequence). CDR3 length: 14 residues. The CDR3 DNA follows: TGTGCCACCAGCAGAGCCGGAGGGGCCAACGTCCTGACTTTC. The encoded protein is CATSRAGGANVLTF.

V usage is TRBV10-2 and J usage is TRBJ2-7, with 8 bases aligning to TRBD2. The V gene end was trimmed by 8 bases and the J gene end by 2 bases; junction bases not matched to a gene: 11. Germline CDR1 is WSHSY and CDR2 is SAAADI. This CDR3 comprises 15 residues. This chain's CDR3 is CASEGPGRGAYEQYF. The CDR3 DNA reads TGCGCCAGCGAAGGACCTGGGCGGGGGGCCTACGAGCAGTACTTC.

This chain joins TRBV10-3 and TRBJ1-1; no firm D call. Germline CDR1 and CDR2: ENHRY and SYGVKD. Deletions cut 0 bases from V and 1 base from J, with 6 bases between. The CDR3 covers 14 residues. DNA for the CDR3: TGTGCCATCAGTGAGTCGGGCCCGAACACTGAAGCTTTCTTT. Residues: CAISESGPNTEAFF.

The chain links TRBV20-1 to TRBJ2-5; D ambiguous. From germline, CDR1 is DFQATT and CDR2 SNEGSKA (reference sequence). Trimming took 5 bases from V and 2 from J, leaving 9 bases between them. The CDR3 is made up of 12 amino acids. The CDR3 here is CSARSIQETQYF. In nucleotides, the CDR3 is TGCAGTGCTCGCAGTATACAAGAGACCCAGTACTTC.

Remarks on this clonotype: Compared with germline, one end of the junction differs, possibly owing to a read error. The chain carries TRBV11-1 and TRBJ2-3, with TRBD1 matching over 10 bases. Germline V gives CDR1 SGHAT, CDR2 FQDESV (reference sequence). The CDR3 is made up of 16 amino acids. CDR3 in amino acids: CASSVGQGVSTDTQYF. The CDR3 DNA reads TGCGCCAGCAGCGTAGGACAGGGGGTTAGCACAGATACGCAGTATTTT.

The gene calls are TRBV20-1 and TRBJ1-3, with unresolved D. With 0 bases removed from V and 7 bases from J, the gap between germline ends came to 10 bases. From germline, CDR1 is DFQATT and CDR2 SNEGSKA (reference sequence). The CDR3 sequence is 13 residues long. This CDR3 is CSARDKLRNTIYF. DNA for the CDR3: TGCAGTGCTAGAGATAAGCTGCGGAACACCATATATTTT.

The chain carries TRBV5-5 and TRBJ2-7; 7 nucleotides match TRBD1. This CDR3 is built from 16 residues. V gave up 1 base and J gave up 1 base; unmatched junction bases: 8. CDR1 and CDR2 from the germline V gene are SGHKS and YYEKEE (reference sequence). The CDR3 nucleotides read TGTGCCAGCAGCTTGTCTCCGGGACAGCTATCCTACGAGCAGTACTTC. Amino acid sequence: CASSLSPGQLSYEQYF.

The chain recombines TRBV5-1 with TRBJ2-3, with D possibly matching TRBD2 (5 bases). V lost 0 bases and J 0 bases, leaving 8 bases between the germline ends. CDR1 and CDR2 from the germline V gene are SGHRS and YFSETQ. CDR3 size: 15 residues. The CDR3 is CASSLGTPSTDTQYF. CDR3 coding DNA: TGCGCCAGCAGCTTGGGGACTCCTAGCACAGATACGCAGTATTTT.

This chain uses TRBV9 with TRBJ2-2, with 9 bases aligning to TRBD2. The germline CDR1 and CDR2 sequences are SGDLS and YYNGEE. With 3 bases clipped from V and 7 bases from J, the junction kept 7 bases outside the gene matches. CDR3 length: 15 amino acids. The CDR3 region has the DNA TGTGCCAGCAGCGCCCAGACTAGCGGAGGCGGGGAGCTGTTTTTT. This translates into CASSAQTSGGGELFF.

The chain joins TRBV15 to TRBJ1-5; no clear D gene. Trimming removed 0 bases from V and 7 bases from J, with 13 bases in between. CDR1 is LNHNV and CDR2 is YYDKDF in the germline V gene (reference sequence). This CDR3 contains 15 residues. The CDR3 spells CATSRDLGGEQPQHF. The CDR3 bases are TGTGCCACCAGCAGAGATCTTGGAGGCGAACAGCCCCAGCATTTT.

A few counts support this clonotype. This chain joins TRBV29-1 and TRBJ1-1; D unresolved. The CDR3 is 13 amino acids. The germline gives CDR1 SQVTM, CDR2 ANQGSEA. V lost 7 bases and J lost 0, with 12 bases in between. The CDR3 loop reads CSGTSPMNTEAFF. CDR3 DNA sequence: TGCAGCGGAACATCGCCCATGAACACTGAAGCTTTCTTT.

J is TRBJ1-2 and V is TRBV13, with 7 bases fitting TRBD1. The germline CDR1 and CDR2 sequences are PRHDT and FYEKMQ (reference sequence). V shed 5 bases, J shed 1 base, and the junction held 1 base outside the gene matches. This CDR3 spans 13 amino acids. The CDR3 DNA reads TGTGCCAGCAGCAGACAGGGTAACTATGGCTACACCTTC. It translates to CASSRQGNYGYTF.

CDR3 amino acids: CASSMGLPYEQYF. CDR3 DNA: TGTGCCAGTAGTATGGGGCTGCCCTACGAGCAGTACTTC. This sequence joins TRBV19 and TRBJ2-7, with a weak D call TRBD1 (5 bases). There are 13 residues in the CDR3. Germline CDR1 reads LNHDA; CDR2 reads SQIVND (reference sequence). V shed 3 bases and J shed 2 bases, with 8 bases lying between them.